Each of the 18 T cell receptor beta chains below was sequenced from the same sample in a study of radiotherapy plus CTLA-4 blockade in lung cancer. The table came from immunoSEQ multiplex PCR; TCRdb's copy has only in-frame clones and leaves some out. The table lists approximately 52,000 clones, around 75% of them singletons. The sequencing here drew on peripheral blood, taken from a patient treated with radiotherapy plus ipilimumab. The receptors derive from a human donor with non-small cell lung cancer who had a complete response to radiotherapy plus ipilimumab.

The chain links TRBV11-2 to TRBJ1-4; D call uncertain. V was trimmed by 5 bases and J by 0 bases, leaving 7 bases between them. Germline loops: CDR1 SGHAT, CDR2 FQNNGV. The CDR3 contains 14 residues. CDR3 in DNA: TGTGCCAGCAGCCCAACAACAACTAATGAAAAACTGTTTTTT. As protein: CASSPTTTNEKLFF.

The chain is built from TRBV19 and TRBJ1-1; D gene ambiguous. The CDR3 consists of 14 residues. Trimming took off 0 bases at V and 4 bases at J, with 9 bases between the two ends. Looked up from germline, CDR1 is LNHDA and CDR2 is SQIVND (reference sequence). The CDR3 loop is CASSIENLLTEAFF. CDR3 DNA sequence: TGTGCCAGTAGTATAGAAAACCTACTCACTGAAGCTTTCTTT.

This rearrangement joins TRBV18 to TRBJ1-5; 9 bases map to TRBD1. The junction had 10 bases not matched to a gene; V was cut back by 2 bases and J by 5 bases. CDR3 length: 17 residues. The germline CDR1 and CDR2 sequences are KGHSH and LQKENI. The CDR3 DNA reads as TGTGCCAGCTCACCATTTGCGGGACAGGGCTCTGATCAGCCCCAGCATTTT. It codes for CASSPFAGQGSDQPQHF.

The chain recombines TRBV6-5 with TRBJ2-3; TRBD2 is a possible D gene (5 bases). This CDR3 spans 14 amino acids. The V and J ends lost 0 bases and 4 bases respectively, with 8 bases between them. The germline V gene encodes CDR1 MNHEY and CDR2 SVGAGI. The CDR3 region has the DNA TGTGCCAGCAGTTACTCTAGCGAGCCAGATACGCAGTATTTT. It encodes CASSYSSEPDTQYF.

In the case of this clone: A read error may account for a junction end that differs from germline. The chain recombines TRBV6-1 with TRBJ1-2; 8 bases match TRBD1. The germline CDR1 and CDR2 sequences are MNHNS and SASEGT. The CDR3 is made up of 11 amino acids. CDR3 in DNA: TGTGCCAGCAGAGGTACTGGACAGGGCCTCTTC. Its protein product is CASRGTGQGLF.

This clone has a handful of counts. The CDR3 reads CASSQGRGVEAFF. CDR3 bases: TGTGCCAGCTCACAGGGAAGGGGTGTTGAAGCTTTCTTT. This sequence joins TRBV18 and TRBJ1-1; D might be TRBD1 (5 bases). Trimming took off 4 bases at V and 7 bases at J, with 13 bases between the two ends. The CDR3 contains 13 residues. Germline V gene lookup returns CDR1 KGHSH and CDR2 LQKENI.

The chain has TRBV5-1 and TRBJ2-7, with a possible D match to TRBD2 (6 bases). The V and J ends lost 7 bases and 2 bases respectively, with 13 bases between them. This CDR3 is 13 amino acids long. The germline gives CDR1 SGHRS, CDR2 YFSETQ. The CDR3 region is CASRPGVTYEQYF. The DNA of the CDR3 is TGCGCCAGCCGACCGGGGGTCACCTACGAGCAGTACTTC.

This clone came up a few times. The chain carries TRBV6-1 and TRBJ2-2, with TRBD1 as a possible D gene (6 bases). The V end was cut by 4 bases, the J end by 1 base, with 16 bases between. The CDR3 runs to 17 residues. Germline CDR1 MNHNS, CDR2 SASEGT. This CDR3 reads CASSANLDRLNTGELFF. CDR3 DNA: TGTGCCAGCAGTGCAAACCTCGACAGGTTGAACACCGGGGAGCTGTTTTTT.

About this clone: Sequence at one end of the junction differs from germline and may be a read error. The CDR3, as DNA: TGTGCTAGCAGCCTGGACTCGAACACTGAAGCTTTCTTT. Amino acid sequence: CASSLDSNTEAFF. The chain recombines TRBV7-7 with TRBJ1-1; no definite D call. Per germline, CDR1 SSHAT and CDR2 FNYEAQ (reference sequence). The CDR3 totals 13 residues.

This sequence joins TRBV18 and TRBJ2-2; the D gene is possibly TRBD1 (6 bases). The CDR3 runs 18 residues. Germline V lookup: CDR1 KGHSH, CDR2 LQKENI. V was clipped by 3 bases and J by 1 base, with 18 bases between them. The CDR3 region has the DNA TGTGCCAGCTCACCTCCAAACGACAGGTTTTTGAACACCGGGGAGCTGTTTTTT. Amino acid sequence: CASSPPNDRFLNTGELFF. Using reference TRBV18 and TRBJ2-2 for the parts outside the CDR3, the full variable domain is NAGVMQNPRHLVRRRGQEARLRCSPMKGHSHVYWYRQLPEEGLKFMVYLQKENIIDESGMPKERFSAEFPKEGPSILRIQQVVRGDSAAYFCASSPPNDRFLNTGELFFGEGSRLTVL.

The chain carries TRBV5-8 and TRBJ1-1, with TRBD1 matching over 8 bases. CDR1 is SGHTS, CDR2 YDEGEE, per germline. With 3 bases clipped from V and 1 base from J, the junction kept 5 bases outside the gene matches. The CDR3 loop spans 15 amino acids. Here the CDR3 DNA reads TGTGCCAGCAGCTCAGGACAGGGACGGAACACTGAAGCTTTCTTT. It translates to CASSSGQGRNTEAFF. The full variable domain, with the rest looked up from reference TRBV5-8 and TRBJ1-1, is EAGVTQSPTHLIKTRGQQATLRCSPISGHTSVYWYQQALGLGLQFLLWYDEGEERNRGNFPPRFSGRQFPNYSSELNVNALELEDSALYLCASSSGQGRNTEAFFGQGTRLTVV.

The chain recombines TRBV28 with TRBJ1-5, with D tentatively TRBD1 (6 bases). Trimming took 6 bases from V and 6 from J, leaving 15 bases between them. The CDR3 length is 14 residues. Germline V CDR1 and CDR2: MDHEN, SYDVKM. CDR3 residues: CASRGGGLIQPQHF. In DNA, the CDR3 is TGTGCCAGCAGGGGCGGGGGGCTAATTCAGCCCCAGCATTTT.

This chain connects TRBV5-1 to TRBJ2-1; TRBD2 matches 14 bases. The V segment lost 0 bases and the J segment 4 bases; nucleotides outside the gene matches: 3. The CDR3 has 17 residues. The germline V gene has CDR1 SGHRS and CDR2 YFSETQ. The CDR3 nucleotides read TGCGCCAGCAGCTTGGGACTAGCGGGGGGGACATACAATGAGCAGTTCTTC. Encoded protein: CASSLGLAGGTYNEQFF.

This clone was observed once. The chain recombines TRBV5-1 with TRBJ2-2; D unresolved. V was shortened by 0 bases and J by 10 bases, with 10 bases between the two germline ends. The germline V gene encodes CDR1 SGHRS and CDR2 YFSETQ. The CDR3 runs 13 residues. The CDR3 loop reads CASSLASSPELFF. In DNA, the CDR3 is TGCGCCAGCAGCTTGGCCTCTTCCCCGGAGCTGTTTTTT.

This chain joins TRBV6-5 and TRBJ1-1, with D maybe TRBD1 (6 bases). Germline V gene lookup returns CDR1 MNHEY and CDR2 SVGAGI. This CDR3 has 14 residues. Trimming cost V 2 bases and J 11 bases, with 18 bases left between them. This chain's CDR3 is CASSYAPGTTPAFF. DNA of the CDR3: TGTGCCAGCAGTTACGCCCCCGGGACAACGCCCGCTTTCTTT.

This clone was seen a handful of times. The chain combines TRBV2 with TRBJ2-5; 12 nucleotides line up with TRBD2. Germline loops: CDR1 SNHLY, CDR2 FYNNEI. The CDR3 is 16 residues long. V lost 5 bases to trimming and J lost 5 bases; unmatched junction nucleotides: 9. CDR3 bases: TGTGCCAGCAGTCCTCCCACTAGCGGGGGGCGCGAGACCCAGTACTTC. Protein sequence: CASSPPTSGGRETQYF.

This clone is classed as medium-sized. The chain links TRBV10-2 to TRBJ1-2, with 9 bases that match TRBD1. The J segment lost 4 bases and the V segment lost 8 bases, leaving 5 bases of the junction unmatched. Germline-derived CDR1 and CDR2 are WSHSY and SAAADI. The CDR3 runs 13 residues. CDR3 in amino acids: CASSTGGSYGYTF. The CDR3, as DNA: TGCGCCAGCTCGACAGGGGGTAGCTATGGCTACACCTTC.

CDR3: CASSEREVGTGHEQYF. The DNA for the CDR3 is TGTGCCAGCAGCGAGAGGGAGGTTGGGACAGGGCACGAGCAGTACTTC. This chain links TRBV9 with TRBJ2-7, with 9 bases that match TRBD1. CDR1 SGDLS and CDR2 YYNGEE come from the germline V gene. This CDR3 spans 16 amino acids. With V trimmed by 3 bases and J by 5 bases, 12 bases remained unmatched.